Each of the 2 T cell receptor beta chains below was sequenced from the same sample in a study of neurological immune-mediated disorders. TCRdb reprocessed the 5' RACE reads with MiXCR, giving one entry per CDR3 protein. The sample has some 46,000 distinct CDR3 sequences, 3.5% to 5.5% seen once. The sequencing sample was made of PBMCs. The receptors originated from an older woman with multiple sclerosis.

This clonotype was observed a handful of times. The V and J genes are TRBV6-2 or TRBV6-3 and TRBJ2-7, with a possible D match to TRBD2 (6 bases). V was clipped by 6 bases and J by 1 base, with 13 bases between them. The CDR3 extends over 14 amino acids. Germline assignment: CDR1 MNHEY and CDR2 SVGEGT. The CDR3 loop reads CASRALASSYEQYF. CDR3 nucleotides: TGTGCCAGCAGAGCTCTAGCGTCGTCCTACGAGCAGTACTTC.

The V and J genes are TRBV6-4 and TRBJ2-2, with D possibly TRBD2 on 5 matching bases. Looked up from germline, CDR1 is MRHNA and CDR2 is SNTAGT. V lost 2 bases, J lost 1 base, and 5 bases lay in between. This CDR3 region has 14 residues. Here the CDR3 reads CASSDEGNTGELFF. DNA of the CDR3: TGTGCCAGCAGTGACGAGGGGAACACCGGGGAGCTGTTTTTT.